This T cell receptor (beta chain) was identified in a study of immune evolution from preneoplasia to lung adenocarcinoma. About the research overall: HLA loss of heterozygosity: roughly 6.4% AIS, less than 18% MIA, around 33% ADC, none AAH. The study's findings and limits: Clonality was highest in normal lung, lower in later-stage lesions apparently.

Of note for this clone: Its antigen is unknown.

Between the mid-2010s and the late 2010s, patients underwent resection in Japan or China. H&E slides confirmed each diagnosis, reviewed by two pathologists independently. Produced via immunoSEQ multiplex PCR; TCRdb's table is partial and in-frame only. The sample holds about 41,000 clones; around 80% are singletons and the top ten take about 4.3%. In germline, CDR1 is SGHVS, CDR2 FQNEAQ. The CDR3 length is 13 residues. J was trimmed by 2 bases and V by 5 bases; bases with no gene match: 3. Sequencing used FFPE invasive lung adenocarcinoma tissue. The chain carries TRBV7-8 and TRBJ2-7; 7 bases agree with TRBD1. The TCR comes from a person between 55 and 70 years old with lung adenocarcinoma. CDR3 residues: CASSQTGTYEQYF. For the CDR3, the DNA is TGTGCCAGCAGCCAGACAGGGACCTACGAGCAGTACTTC.